The rows below give T cell receptor beta chains drawn from one sample of a study of blood T cell repertoires in COVID-19. Repertoires were generated with immunoSEQ multiplex PCR, while TCRdb's copy carries only in-frame clones and drops some. The sample lists roughly 350,000 clones, more than 90% occurring once. Material: PBMCs or T cells enriched from blood (not recorded which). Receptors originate from a young woman who had recovered from COVID-19. CDR3s include the opening cysteine and the closing phenylalanine or tryptophan. A D gene is named only where the DNA matches it firmly. Rows give clone size only sometimes, using once, few, many, or a class for an expanded clone.

j_call	d_call	v_call	clone_size	cdr3_length	cdr3_aa	cdr3_nt
TRBJ2-7	-	TRBV28	-	13	CASNLGGGREQYF	TGTGCCAGCAACCTGGGGGGGGGCCGCGAGCAGTACTTC
TRBJ1-1	-	TRBV3-1/TRBV3-2	-	15	CASSLTALMNTEAFF	TGTGCCAGCAGCCTGACAGCCCTCATGAACACTGAAGCTTTCTTT
TRBJ1-5	-	TRBV19	-	15	CASSRLVGSNQPQHF	TGTGCCAGTAGCCGCCTAGTCGGGAGCAATCAGCCCCAGCATTTT
TRBJ2-1	TRBD2	TRBV7-9	-	14	CASSSSGGYNEQFF	TGTGCCAGCAGCTCTAGCGGGGGCTACAATGAGCAGTTCTTC
TRBJ2-7	TRBD2	TRBV3-1/TRBV3-2	-	14	CASSQPGGSNEQYF	TGTGCCAGCAGCCAACCGGGAGGCTCGAACGAGCAGTACTTC
TRBJ1-5	TRBD1	TRBV2	-	13	CASRTGERQPQHF	TGTGCCAGCCGGACAGGGGAACGGCAGCCCCAGCATTTT
TRBJ1-5	-	TRBV2	-	14	CASSEVYGDQPQHF	TGTGCCAGCAGTGAAGTTTACGGGGATCAGCCCCAGCATTTT
TRBJ2-1	-	TRBV27	-	13	CASSMNSVLEQFF	TGTGCCAGCAGTATGAATAGCGTTCTTGAGCAGTTCTTC
TRBJ1-3	TRBD1	TRBV9	-	16	CASSPRTGYSGNTIYF	TGTGCCAGCAGCCCACGGACAGGCTACTCTGGAAACACCATATATTTT
TRBJ2-7	-	TRBV7-9	-	17	CASSLREVEGASYEQYF	TGTGCCAGCAGTCTTAGAGAGGTGGAGGGGGCATCCTACGAGCAGTACTTC
TRBJ2-2	-	TRBV7-7	-	16	CASSLRSIGNAGELFF	TGTGCTAGCAGCTTACGGTCGATCGGTAACGCCGGGGAGCTGTTTTTT
TRBJ2-2	TRBD1	TRBV9	once	16	CASSQTGTGGPGELFF	TGTGCCAGCAGCCAAACCGGGACAGGGGGCCCAGGGGAGCTGTTTTTT
TRBJ1-2	-	TRBV4-1	-	16	CASSQVGGSRTEGYTF	TGCGCCAGCAGCCAAGTGGGAGGCAGTCGCACGGAGGGCTACACCTTC
TRBJ1-5	-	TRBV12-3/TRBV12-4	-	11	CASTPGTIQHF	TGTGCCAGCACTCCGGGGACAATACAGCATTTT
TRBJ1-6	-	TRBV27	-	17	CASSLSLRGSYNSPLHF	TGTGCCAGCAGTTTATCGTTAAGGGGCTCCTATAATTCACCCCTCCACTTT
TRBJ2-4	TRBD1	TRBV5-1	-	15	CASSPGQGGKNIQYF	TGCGCCAGCAGCCCCGGACAGGGTGGCAAAAACATTCAGTACTTC
TRBJ1-1	-	TRBV5-4	-	15	CASSTPTGSNTEAFF	TGTGCCAGCAGCACCCCAACAGGGTCAAACACTGAAGCTTTCTTT
TRBJ2-7	-	TRBV27	-	12	CASRGFSYEQYF	TGTGCCTCTCGCGGTTTCTCCTACGAGCAGTACTTC
TRBJ2-3	TRBD2	TRBV2	-	17	CASTRRLAVLTGDTQYF	TGTGCCAGCACCCGAAGGCTAGCGGTCCTCACGGGAGATACGCAGTATTTT
TRBJ2-5	TRBD2	TRBV7-9	-	16	CASSRGVAGPGETQYF	TGTGCCAGCAGCCGAGGGGTAGCGGGGCCCGGGGAGACCCAGTACTTC
TRBJ1-6	-	TRBV7-2	-	15	CASTQGVTYNSPLHF	TGTGCCAGCACCCAAGGGGTAACCTATAATTCACCCCTCCACTTT
TRBJ1-1	TRBD1	TRBV6-2/TRBV6-3	-	16	CASSYSAGGVDTEAFF	TGTGCCAGCAGTTACTCGGCAGGGGGCGTCGACACTGAAGCTTTCTTT
TRBJ2-7	-	TRBV28	-	15	CASSLFLAGSYEQYF	TGTGCCAGCAGTTTATTCCTAGCTGGCTCCTACGAGCAGTACTTC
TRBJ2-3	-	TRBV4-3	-	15	CASSQDRGATDTQYF	TGCGCCAGCAGCCAAGATCGCGGGGCCACAGATACGCAGTATTTT
TRBJ2-2	-	TRBV7-2	-	15	CASSVLRLNTGELFF	TGTGCCAGCAGCGTTCTAAGACTAAACACCGGGGAGCTGTTTTTT
TRBJ1-5	-	TRBV3-1/TRBV3-2	-	12	CAAGVGKQPQHF	TGTGCCGCAGGGGTAGGGAAACAGCCCCAGCATTTT
TRBJ1-1	-	TRBV6-6	-	13	CASTTGGGTEAFF	TGTGCCAGCACGACCGGCGGGGGGACTGAAGCTTTCTTT
TRBJ2-7	TRBD1	TRBV19	-	15	CASSNSPGQGYEQYF	TGTGCCAGTAGTAATAGCCCGGGACAGGGGTACGAGCAGTACTTC
TRBJ1-6	-	TRBV10-3	-	14	CAARTDNNNSPLHF	TGTGCCGCCCGAACAGACAATAATAATTCACCCCTCCACTTT
TRBJ2-3	-	TRBV19	-	15	CASTPAGLRLDTQYF	TGTGCCAGTACTCCGGCGGGTCTGCGATTAGATACGCAGTATTTT
TRBJ2-3	-	TRBV4-3	-	15	CASSRELAHGDTQYF	TGCGCCAGCAGCCGGGAGTTGGCCCACGGGGATACGCAGTATTTT
TRBJ2-3	-	TRBV5-5	-	17	CASSSLDFWSGSDTQYF	TGTGCCAGCAGCTCCCTGGACTTTTGGTCTGGCTCAGATACGCAGTATTTT
TRBJ1-4	TRBD1	TRBV4-2	-	15	CASSRDGTGNEKLFF	TGTGCCAGCAGCCGTGATGGGACAGGGAACGAAAAACTGTTTTTT
TRBJ1-1	-	TRBV21-1	-	16	CASSKPGWGENTEAFF	TGTGCCAGCAGCAAACCTGGCTGGGGGGAGAACACTGAAGCTTTCTTT
TRBJ2-7	TRBD1	TRBV11-2	-	17	CASSPRLGQTEPHEQYF	TGTGCCAGCAGCCCCCGCTTGGGACAGACTGAACCCCACGAGCAGTACTTC
TRBJ2-5	-	TRBV28	-	13	CASSSGQQETQYF	TGTGCCAGCAGTTCCGGACAGCAAGAGACCCAGTACTTC
TRBJ1-2	TRBD1	TRBV10-3	-	12	CAIRGTGEFYTF	TGTGCCATCAGGGGGACAGGGGAATTCTACACCTTC
TRBJ2-1	-	TRBV7-9	-	18	CASILYPPTGKSYNEQFF	TGTGCCAGCATCCTTTATCCGCCAACAGGGAAATCCTACAATGAGCAGTTCTTC
TRBJ2-5	-	TRBV18	-	12	CASSPEIETQYF	TGTGCCAGCTCACCAGAGATTGAGACCCAGTACTTC
TRBJ2-6	-	TRBV6-2/TRBV6-3	-	12	CASSYSIGGLTF	TGTGCCAGCAGTTACTCAATCGGCGGCCTGACTTTC
TRBJ1-1	TRBD1	TRBV6-5	once	13	CASRYRGGTEAFF	TGTGCCAGCAGATACAGGGGAGGCACTGAAGCTTTCTTT
TRBJ1-1	TRBD1	TRBV4-1	few	14	CASSQLQGKGEAFF	TGCGCCAGCAGCCAGTTACAGGGGAAGGGTGAAGCTTTCTTT
TRBJ2-1	-	TRBV27	-	14	CASLRSLEDNEQFF	TGTGCCAGCCTCCGGTCCCTCGAGGACAATGAGCAGTTCTTC
TRBJ1-5	TRBD1	TRBV24-1	-	17	CATSGTGTGGRNQPQHF	TGTGCCACCAGTGGAACCGGGACAGGGGGACGCAATCAGCCCCAGCATTTT
TRBJ2-7	TRBD2	TRBV19	-	14	CASSVAGGSHEQYF	TGTGCCAGTAGTGTAGCGGGAGGGAGCCACGAGCAGTACTTC